What follows is one TCR beta chain and its context. Its antigen is undetermined. The PCR contained 60 Vbeta and 13 Jbeta primers. The method was immunoSEQ multiplex PCR; TCRdb's version includes in-frame clones alone and lacks a portion of them. Its table records about 160,000 clones. The V and J ends lost 5 bases and 7 bases, in that order; junction bases with no gene match: 5. This CDR3 spans 14 amino acids. CDR1 is SGHDN and CDR2 is FVKESK in the germline V gene. This sample was included in a study of cytomegalovirus exposure and HLA in healthy donors. Study conclusions and caveats: Productive rates of about 90% or about 30% were seen for most TCR beta V segments in an earlier analysis. HLA alleles were associated with roughly 17,000 TCR beta sequences in a later analysis at 0.05 false discovery rate. The authors listed 150 to 200 TCR beta chains as cytomegalovirus-associated. As was reported, the HLA-A and HLA-B alleles of most subjects were accurately predicted from TCR beta sequences.

The chain recombines TRBV14 with TRBJ2-1, with TRBD1 identical over 10 bases. This sequence was found in a woman between 55 and 75 years old in good health and CMV-seronegative. Material: PBMCs. CDR3 DNA sequence: TGTGCCAGCAGCTCTAGGGACAGGGGTAATGAGCAGTTCTTC. Translating it yields CASSSRDRGNEQFF. Based on the CDR3 plus reference TRBV14 and TRBJ2-1, the full variable domain is EAGVTQFPSHSVIEKGQTVTLRCDPISGHDNLYWYRRVMGKEIKFLLHFVKESKQDESGMPNNRFLAERTGGTYSTLKVQPAELEDSGVYFCASSSRDRGNEQFFGPGTRLTVL.